This TCR beta chain was sequenced for a study of blood T cell repertoires in COVID-19. Donors of Cohort 3 who recovered were those that had two negative PCRs, clearance, or symptom resolution. This clone was seen a handful of times. Clones were read by immunoSEQ multiplex PCR, and TCRdb kept only the in-frame ones, dropping some. The top ten clones hold 8.3% of a sample with 490,000 or so clones, approximately 86% of them seen once. The germline CDR1 and CDR2 sequences are PRHDT and FYEKMQ (reference sequence). Trimming shortened V by 0 bases and J by 0 bases, and 9 bases separated the two germline ends. This CDR3 region has 15 residues.

Sample: PBMCs or T cells enriched from blood (not recorded which). This TCR came from a woman aged 55-75 years who had recovered from COVID-19. The V gene is TRBV13, the J gene TRBJ2-7; maybe TRBD2 (5 bases). As DNA, the CDR3 is TGTGCCAGCAGCTTAGGAGTAGGGAGCTCCTACGAGCAGTACTTC. This codes for CASSLGVGSSYEQYF.